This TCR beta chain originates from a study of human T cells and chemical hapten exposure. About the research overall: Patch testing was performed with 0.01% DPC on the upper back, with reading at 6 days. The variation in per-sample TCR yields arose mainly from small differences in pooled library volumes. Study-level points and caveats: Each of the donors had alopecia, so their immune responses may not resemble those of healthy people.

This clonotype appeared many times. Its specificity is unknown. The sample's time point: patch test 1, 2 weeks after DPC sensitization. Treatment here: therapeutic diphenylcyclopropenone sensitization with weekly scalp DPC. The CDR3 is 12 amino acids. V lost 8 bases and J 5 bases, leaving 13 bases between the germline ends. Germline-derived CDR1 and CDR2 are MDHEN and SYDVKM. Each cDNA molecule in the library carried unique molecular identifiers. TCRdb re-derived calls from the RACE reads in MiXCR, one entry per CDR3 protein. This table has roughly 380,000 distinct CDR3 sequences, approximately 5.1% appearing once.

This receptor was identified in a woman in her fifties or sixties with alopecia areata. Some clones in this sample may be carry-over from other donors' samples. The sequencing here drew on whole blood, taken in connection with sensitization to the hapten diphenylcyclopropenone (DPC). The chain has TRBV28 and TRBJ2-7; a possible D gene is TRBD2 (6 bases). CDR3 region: CASSWGGDEQYF. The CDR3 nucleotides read TGTGCCAGCTCGTGGGGAGGAGACGAGCAGTACTTC.